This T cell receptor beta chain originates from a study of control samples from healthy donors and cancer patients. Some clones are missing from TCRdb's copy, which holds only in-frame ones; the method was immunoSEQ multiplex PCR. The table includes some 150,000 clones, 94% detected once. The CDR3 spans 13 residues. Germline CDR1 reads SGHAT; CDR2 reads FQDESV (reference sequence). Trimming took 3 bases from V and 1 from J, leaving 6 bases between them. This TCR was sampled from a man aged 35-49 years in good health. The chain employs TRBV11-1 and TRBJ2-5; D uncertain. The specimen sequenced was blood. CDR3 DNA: TGTGCCAGCAGCTTCGGTAGCCAAGAGACCCAGTACTTC. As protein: CASSFGSQETQYF. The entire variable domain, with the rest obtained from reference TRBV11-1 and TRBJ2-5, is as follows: EAEVAQSPRYKITEKSQAVAFWCDPISGHATLYWYRQILGQGPELLVQFQDESVVDDSQLPKDRFSAERLKGVDSTLKIQPAELGDSAMYLCASSFGSQETQYFGPGTRLLVL.